A single TCR beta chain is shown here with its context. Its antigen is as yet unknown. The data were obtained in a study of T cells expressing NK-cell markers. Notes on the study in general: Whether expanded NKG2C+ T cell clones recognized HCMV stayed uncertain.

From the 5' RACE reads, TCRdb lists one entry per CDR3 protein and no DNA. The repertoire table contains some 460,000 distinct CDR3 sequences. The CDR3 loop spans 13 amino acids. Germline V gene sequence: CDR1 DFQATT, CDR2 SNEGSKA (reference sequence). Sequenced material: blood T cells: a sorted CD56 or NKG2C T cell subset, CD4+ or CD8+ T cells, or bulk PBMC T cells (not recorded which). This chain links TRBV20-1 with TRBJ1-1; TCRdb picks TRBD1, but there is no DNA to check that call. The receptor comes from a woman aged 45-65 years in good health. The CDR3 sequence: CSAFLSGSIGAFF.